The 22 T cell receptor beta chains below were found in one sample sequenced in a study of cytomegalovirus exposure and HLA in healthy donors. PCR involved 60 Vbeta and 13 Jbeta primers. Method: immunoSEQ multiplex PCR; TCRdb's copy keeps in-frame clones and lacks some. The sample carries about 140,000 clones, about 70% recorded once. Sequences were obtained from PBMCs. These receptors were obtained from a man aged 25 to 40 in good health and CMV-seropositive.

This chain joins TRBV14 and TRBJ2-7; 7 nucleotides agree with TRBD1. V gave up 0 bases and J gave up 3 bases; unmatched junction bases: 5. The V gene's germline CDR1 is SGHDN and CDR2 FVKESK. This CDR3 has 15 residues. CDR3: CASSQEDRISYEQYF. The DNA for the CDR3 is TGTGCCAGCAGCCAAGAGGACAGGATCAGCTACGAGCAGTACTTC.

The chain uses TRBV6-5 and TRBJ2-7, with D tentatively TRBD2 (5 bases). V was pared by 0 bases and J by 2 bases, with 11 bases between. Germline V gives CDR1 MNHEY, CDR2 SVGAGI. The CDR3 runs 15 residues. The CDR3 DNA reads as TGTGCCAGCAGTTACTCGAACGGGGTCCCCTACGAGCAGTACTTC. This gives the protein CASSYSNGVPYEQYF.

In the case of this clone: It is unclear where the CDR3 begins or ends on the DNA, so no DNA is shown, and the CDR3 is as TCRdb lists it. The V and J genes are TRBV19 and TRBJ2-1; the table's D call TRBD2 went unverified against the DNA. Germline CDR1 LNHDA, CDR2 SQIVND (reference sequence). The CDR3 contains 14 residues when both ends are counted. CDR3 protein: CASSSGLAQTQQFF.

The chain couples TRBV25-1 to TRBJ2-7; tentatively, D is TRBD2 (5 bases). Germline assignment: CDR1 MGHDK and CDR2 SYGVNS. The CDR3 consists of 12 residues. With 3 bases removed from V and 7 bases from J, the gap between germline ends came to 10 bases. CDR3 bases: TGTGCCAGCAGTGACGAGGGTAGGGAGCAGTACTTC. Its translation is CASSDEGREQYF.

This clone came up a few times. The chain couples TRBV11-2 to TRBJ2-1; TRBD1 might be the D (5 bases). The CDR3 spans 13 residues. Trimming took 8 bases from V and 4 from J, leaving 12 bases between them. Germline V gene lookup returns CDR1 SGHAT and CDR2 FQNNGV. CDR3 in amino acids: CASAGAGYNEQFF. For the CDR3, the DNA is TGTGCCAGCGCTGGGGCAGGATACAATGAGCAGTTCTTC.

V gene TRBV28 combines with J gene TRBJ2-3; no clear D gene. The CDR3 spans 11 residues. CDR1 is MDHEN and CDR2 is SYDVKM in the germline V gene. The ends were cut back, 8 bases at V and 3 bases at J, with 6 bases in the middle. This CDR3 is CASELTDTQYF. CDR3 DNA: TGTGCCAGCGAGCTGACAGATACGCAGTATTTT.

The J gene is TRBJ1-5, the V gene TRBV19, with TRBD1 as a possible D gene (5 bases). The V gene lost 9 bases and the J gene lost 7 bases, with 19 bases spanning the gap. This CDR3 has 14 amino acids. Germline-derived CDR1 and CDR2 are LNHDA and SQIVND (reference sequence). The CDR3 DNA sequence: TGTGCCAGCCAGGCAGGGCACTTAGGACAGCCCCAGCATTTT. The encoded protein is CASQAGHLGQPQHF.

This clone has just one count. The V gene is TRBV6-5, the J gene TRBJ1-6; 7 nucleotides align to TRBD1. CDR1 MNHEY and CDR2 SVGAGI come from the germline V gene. The CDR3 covers 14 residues. J gave up 5 bases and V 6 bases, and 4 bases lay outside the gene matches. For the CDR3, the DNA is TGTGCCAGCAGCTACGACAGGGATAATTCACCCCTCCACTTT. Translation: CASSYDRDNSPLHF.

The chain links TRBV4-2 to TRBJ1-6, with TRBD1 matching over 7 bases. Germline CDR1 reads LGHNA; CDR2 reads YNFKEQ. The CDR3 runs 15 residues. The junction had 9 bases not matched to a gene; V was cut back by 4 bases and J by 9 bases. This CDR3 is CASSPSGTEGSPLHF. The CDR3 DNA sequence: TGTGCCAGCAGCCCGTCCGGGACAGAGGGTTCACCCCTCCACTTT.

In regard to this clone: A read error may account for a junction end that differs from germline. CDR3 DNA: TGTGCTAGCAGCTTAGTAAGAGGTGACAGGGATCAGCCCCAGCATTTT. Translated, it gives CASSLVRGDRDQPQHF. The chain employs TRBV7-7 and TRBJ1-5, with 7 bases aligning to TRBD1. Germline loops: CDR1 SSHAT, CDR2 FNYEAQ (reference sequence). CDR3 length equals 16 residues. Drawing the rest from reference TRBV7-7 and TRBJ1-5, the complete variable domain is GAGVSQSPRYKVTKRGQDVTLRCDPISSHATLYWYQQALGQGPEFLTYFNYEAQPDKSGLPSDRFSAERPEGSISTLTIQRTEQRDSAMYRCASSLVRGDRDQPQHFGDGTRLSIL.

This clone was counted only a few times. The chain combines TRBV27 with TRBJ1-1; no clear D gene. V dropped 11 bases and J dropped 0 bases, with 13 bases sitting between them. The length of the CDR3 is 13 residues. Germline CDR1 and CDR2: MNHEY and SMNVEV (reference sequence). This CDR3 reads CAAAEYMNTEAFF. Here the CDR3 DNA reads TGTGCCGCAGCGGAATACATGAACACTGAAGCTTTCTTT.

The chain has TRBV7-9 and TRBJ1-2; the match to TRBD1 covers 9 bases. There are 15 residues in the CDR3. Looked up from germline, CDR1 is SEHNR and CDR2 is FQNEAQ (reference sequence). Trimming took 4 bases from V and 5 from J; bases not matched to a gene: 8. The CDR3 loop reads CASSSRTGVGYGYTF. The CDR3 DNA reads TGTGCCAGCAGCTCACGGACAGGGGTGGGTTATGGCTACACCTTC. Combining the CDR3 with reference TRBV7-9 and TRBJ1-2 gives the whole variable domain DTGVSQNPRHKITKRGQNVTFRCDPISEHNRLYWYRQTLGQGPEFLTYFQNEAQLEKSRLLSDRFSAERPKGSFSTLEIQRTEQGDSAMYLCASSSRTGVGYGYTFGSGTRLTVV.

The rearrangement uses TRBV19 and TRBJ2-3; 10 positions agree with TRBD2. J gave up 1 base and V 7 bases, and 5 bases lay outside the gene matches. The CDR3 sequence is 15 residues long. CDR1 and CDR2 from the germline V gene are LNHDA and SQIVND (reference sequence). The CDR3: CASKREGPGTDTQYF. In DNA form, the CDR3 reads TGTGCCAGTAAGCGGGAGGGCCCGGGCACAGATACGCAGTATTTT.

This sequence joins TRBV5-1 and TRBJ1-2, with a tentative D call TRBD1 (6 bases). Germline CDR1 SGHRS, CDR2 YFSETQ. V was clipped by 7 bases and J by 4 bases, with 23 bases between them. The CDR3 covers 16 residues. The CDR3 reads CASGGPYNRDLYGYTF. The CDR3 DNA reads as TGCGCCAGCGGGGGACCCTATAACAGGGATCTCTATGGCTACACCTTC.

This clone was seen only a few times. V and J are TRBV28 and TRBJ1-2; maybe TRBD1 (5 bases). V lost 4 bases to trimming and J lost 8 bases, with 14 bases between them. This CDR3 region has 13 residues. CDR1 and CDR2 (germline): MDHEN, SYDVKM. In nucleotides, the CDR3 is TGTGCCAGCAGTTCAGGGCGGGGCAAGGGCTACACCTTC. The encoded protein is CASSSGRGKGYTF.

The chain joins TRBV10-3 to TRBJ1-1; weak D call: TRBD1 (6 bases). V dropped 10 bases and J dropped 0 bases, with 12 bases sitting between them. Germline CDR1 reads ENHRY; CDR2 reads SYGVKD. The CDR3 has 13 amino acids. CDR3 nucleotide sequence: TGTGCCACCCGGACAGATATGAACACTGAAGCTTTCTTT. Translating it yields CATRTDMNTEAFF.

This clone was observed a few times. The rearrangement joins TRBV19 to TRBJ1-1; unclear D gene. CDR1 and CDR2 (germline): LNHDA, SQIVND (reference sequence). This CDR3 has 14 amino acids. Trimming took 8 bases from V and 1 from J, leaving 14 bases between them. CDR3 residues: CASGPSAANTEAFF. The CDR3 region has the DNA TGTGCCAGTGGGCCCTCGGCAGCGAACACTGAAGCTTTCTTT.

This chain uses TRBV12-5 with TRBJ2-3; perhaps TRBD1 as D (5 bases). V was cut by 2 bases and J by 4 bases, with 7 bases left in between. There are 13 residues in the CDR3. Per the germline V gene, CDR1 is LGHNT and CDR2 is FRNRAP. CDR3 region: CASGLTGADTQYF. CDR3 DNA sequence: TGTGCTAGTGGTTTGACAGGCGCAGATACGCAGTATTTT.

J is TRBJ1-1 and V is TRBV10-3, with a possible D match to TRBD1 (6 bases). The CDR3 has 16 residues. The germline V and J ends were trimmed by 0 bases and 0 bases, with 11 bases remaining between them. Looked up from germline, CDR1 is ENHRY and CDR2 is SYGVKD. In nucleotides, the CDR3 is TGTGCCATCAGTGAGTCCGGGACACTGATGAACACTGAAGCTTTCTTT. Protein product: CAISESGTLMNTEAFF.

As DNA, the CDR3 is TGTGCCAGCAGGACACAAGAGACCCAGTACTTC. Translated, it gives CASRTQETQYF. The chain couples TRBV6-1 to TRBJ2-5; D remains unclear. Trimming left V 6 bases short and J 2 bases short, with 4 bases between. The CDR3 is 11 residues long. The germline gives CDR1 MNHNS, CDR2 SASEGT.

This clone was picked up a small number of times. The chain joins TRBV6-5 to TRBJ1-5; 8 bases fit TRBD1. J lost 6 bases, V lost 3 bases, and 4 bases had no gene match. The CDR3 covers 14 residues. Germline-derived CDR1 and CDR2 are MNHEY and SVGAGI. For the CDR3, the DNA is TGTGCCAGCAGTTATGGACAGGGCTTTCAGCCCCAGCATTTT. Residues: CASSYGQGFQPQHF.

The chain couples TRBV30 to TRBJ1-4; 9 nucleotides agree with TRBD1. This CDR3 spans 15 amino acids. Germline V CDR1 and CDR2: GTSNPN, SVGIG (reference sequence). Losses at the gene ends were 0 bases for V and 8 bases for J; bases not matched to a gene: 7. For the CDR3, the DNA is TGTGCCTGGAGTGTAGGGGGACAGGGCGGAGAAAAACTGTTTTTT. Amino acids: CAWSVGGQGGEKLFF.